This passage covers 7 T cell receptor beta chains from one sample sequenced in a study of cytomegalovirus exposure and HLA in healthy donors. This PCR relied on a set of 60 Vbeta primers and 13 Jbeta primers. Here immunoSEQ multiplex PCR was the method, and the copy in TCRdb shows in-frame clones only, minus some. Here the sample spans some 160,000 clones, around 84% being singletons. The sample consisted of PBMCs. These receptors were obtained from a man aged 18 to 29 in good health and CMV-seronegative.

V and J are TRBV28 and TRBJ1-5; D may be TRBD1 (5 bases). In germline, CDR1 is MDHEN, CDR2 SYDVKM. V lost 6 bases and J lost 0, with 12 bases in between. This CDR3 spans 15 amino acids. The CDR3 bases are TGTGCCAGCAGGGGGGGGTACTATAGCAATCAGCCCCAGCATTTT. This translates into CASRGGYYSNQPQHF.

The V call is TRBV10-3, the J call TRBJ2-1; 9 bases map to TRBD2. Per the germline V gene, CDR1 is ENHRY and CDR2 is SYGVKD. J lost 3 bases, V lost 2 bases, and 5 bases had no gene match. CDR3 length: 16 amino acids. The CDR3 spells CAISEPGLASYNEQFF. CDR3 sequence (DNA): TGTGCCATCAGTGAGCCCGGACTAGCGAGCTACAATGAGCAGTTCTTC.

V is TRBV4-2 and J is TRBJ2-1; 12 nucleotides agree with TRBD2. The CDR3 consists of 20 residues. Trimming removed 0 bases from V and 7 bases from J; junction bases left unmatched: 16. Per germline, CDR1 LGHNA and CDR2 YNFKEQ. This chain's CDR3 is CASSQDSGTSGFRGGNEQFF. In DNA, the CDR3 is TGTGCCAGCAGCCAAGATTCGGGGACTAGCGGGTTTCGAGGAGGAAATGAGCAGTTCTTC.

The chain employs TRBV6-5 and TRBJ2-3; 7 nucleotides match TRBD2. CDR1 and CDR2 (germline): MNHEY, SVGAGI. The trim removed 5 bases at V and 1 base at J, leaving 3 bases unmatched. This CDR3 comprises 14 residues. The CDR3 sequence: CASSGAGGTDTQYF. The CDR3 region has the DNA TGTGCCAGCAGTGGCGCGGGGGGCACAGATACGCAGTATTTT.

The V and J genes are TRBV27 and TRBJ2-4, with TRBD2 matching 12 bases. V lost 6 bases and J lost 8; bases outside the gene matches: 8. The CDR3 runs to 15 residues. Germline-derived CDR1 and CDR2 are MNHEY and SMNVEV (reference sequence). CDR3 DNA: TGTGCCAGCAGCTCGACTAGCGGGAGATCTTACATTCAGTACTTC. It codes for CASSSTSGRSYIQYF.

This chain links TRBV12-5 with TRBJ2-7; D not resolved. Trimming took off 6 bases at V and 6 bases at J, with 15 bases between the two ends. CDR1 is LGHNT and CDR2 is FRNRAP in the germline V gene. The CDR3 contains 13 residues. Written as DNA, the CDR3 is TGTGCTAGTGGCCCCGGGTCCGGTCGCGAGCAGTACTTC. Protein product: CASGPGSGREQYF.

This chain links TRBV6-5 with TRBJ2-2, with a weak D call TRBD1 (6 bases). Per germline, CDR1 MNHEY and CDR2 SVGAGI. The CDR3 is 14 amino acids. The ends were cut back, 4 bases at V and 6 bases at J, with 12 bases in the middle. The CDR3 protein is CASSLTQGPGELFF. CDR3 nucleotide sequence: TGTGCCAGCAGTTTGACCCAGGGGCCCGGGGAGCTGTTTTTT.